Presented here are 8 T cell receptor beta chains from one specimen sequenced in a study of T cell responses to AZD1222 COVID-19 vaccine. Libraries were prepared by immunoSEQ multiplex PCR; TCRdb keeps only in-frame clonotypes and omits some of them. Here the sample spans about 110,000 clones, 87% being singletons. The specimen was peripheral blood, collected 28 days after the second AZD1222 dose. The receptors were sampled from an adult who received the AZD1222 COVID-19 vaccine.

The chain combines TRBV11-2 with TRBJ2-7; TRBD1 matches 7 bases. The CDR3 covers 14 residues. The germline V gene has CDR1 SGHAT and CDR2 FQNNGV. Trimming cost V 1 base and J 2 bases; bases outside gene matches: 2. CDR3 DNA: TGTGCCAGCAGCTTAGGGACAGGACCCTACGAGCAGTACTTC. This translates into CASSLGTGPYEQYF.

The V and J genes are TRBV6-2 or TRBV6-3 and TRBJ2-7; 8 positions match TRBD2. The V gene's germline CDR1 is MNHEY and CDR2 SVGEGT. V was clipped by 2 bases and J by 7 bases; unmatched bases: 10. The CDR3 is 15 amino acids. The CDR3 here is CASSYGGGYNREQYF. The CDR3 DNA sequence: TGTGCCAGCAGTTACGGCGGGGGGTATAACCGGGAGCAGTACTTC.

The CDR3 DNA is TGTGCCAGCAGCGCCTCAGGGGGGGTCGGCACTGAAGCTTTCTTT. It yields the protein CASSASGGVGTEAFF. The chain joins TRBV9 to TRBJ1-1; TRBD1 aligns across 7 bases. The CDR3 runs to 15 residues. The germline V gene encodes CDR1 SGDLS and CDR2 YYNGEE. The J segment lost 4 bases and the V segment lost 3 bases, leaving 9 bases of the junction unmatched. The variable domain in full, completed from reference TRBV9 and TRBJ1-1, reads DSGVTQTPKHLITATGQRVTLRCSPRSGDLSVYWYQQSLDQGLQFLIQYYNGEERAKGNILERFSAQQFPDLHSELNLSSLELGDSALYFCASSASGGVGTEAFFGQGTRLTVV.

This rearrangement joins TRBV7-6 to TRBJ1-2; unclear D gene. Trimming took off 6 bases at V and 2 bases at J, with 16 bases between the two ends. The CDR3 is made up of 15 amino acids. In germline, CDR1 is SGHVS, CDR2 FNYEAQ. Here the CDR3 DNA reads TGTGCCAGCAGTATAACAGAGGAAGGGAACTATGGCTACACCTTC. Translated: CASSITEEGNYGYTF.

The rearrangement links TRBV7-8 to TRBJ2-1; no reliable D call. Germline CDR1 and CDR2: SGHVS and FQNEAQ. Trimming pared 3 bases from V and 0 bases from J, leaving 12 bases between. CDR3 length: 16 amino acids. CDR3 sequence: CASSFTASSSYNEQFF. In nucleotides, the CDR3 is TGTGCCAGCAGCTTTACAGCTTCGAGCTCCTACAATGAGCAGTTCTTC. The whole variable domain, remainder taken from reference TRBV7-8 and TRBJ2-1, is GAGVSQSPRYKVAKRGQDVALRCDPISGHVSLFWYQQALGQGPEFLTYFQNEAQLDKSGLPSDRFFAERPEGSVSTLKIQRTQQEDSAVYLCASSFTASSSYNEQFFGPGTRLTVL.

CDR3 DNA: TGTGCCAGCAAGGCAGGCCTGCGCGGGCAGTACTTC. Protein: CASKAGLRGQYF. This sequence joins TRBV28 and TRBJ2-7; D unclear. Trimming removed 7 bases from V and 9 bases from J, with 16 bases in between. The germline CDR1 and CDR2 sequences are MDHEN and SYDVKM. CDR3 size: 12 residues.

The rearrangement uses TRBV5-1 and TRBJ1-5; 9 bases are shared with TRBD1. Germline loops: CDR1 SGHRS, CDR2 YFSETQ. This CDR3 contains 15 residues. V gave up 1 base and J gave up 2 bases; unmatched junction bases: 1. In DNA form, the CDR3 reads TGCGCCAGCAGCTTGAGGACAGGGGGCAATCAGCCCCAGCATTTT. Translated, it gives CASSLRTGGNQPQHF.

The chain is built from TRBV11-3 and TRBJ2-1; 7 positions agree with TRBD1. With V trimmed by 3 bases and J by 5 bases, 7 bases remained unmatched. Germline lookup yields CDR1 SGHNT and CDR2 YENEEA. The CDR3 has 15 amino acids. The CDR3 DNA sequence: TGTGCCAGCAGCTTCACAGGGGTTGTTAACAATGAGCAGTTCTTC. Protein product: CASSFTGVVNNEQFF.